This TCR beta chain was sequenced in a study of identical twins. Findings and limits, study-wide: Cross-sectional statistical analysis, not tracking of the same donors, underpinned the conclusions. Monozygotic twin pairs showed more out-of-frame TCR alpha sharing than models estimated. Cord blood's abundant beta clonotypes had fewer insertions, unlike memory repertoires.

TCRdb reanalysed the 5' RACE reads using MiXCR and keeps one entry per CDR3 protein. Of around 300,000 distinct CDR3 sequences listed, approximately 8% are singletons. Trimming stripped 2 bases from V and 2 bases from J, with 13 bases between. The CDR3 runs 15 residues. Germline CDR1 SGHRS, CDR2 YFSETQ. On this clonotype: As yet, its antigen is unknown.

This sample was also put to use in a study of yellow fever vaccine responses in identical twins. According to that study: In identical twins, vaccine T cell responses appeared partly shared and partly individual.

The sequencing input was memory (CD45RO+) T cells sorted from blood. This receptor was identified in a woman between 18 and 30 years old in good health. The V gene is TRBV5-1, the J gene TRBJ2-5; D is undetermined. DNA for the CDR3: TGCGCCAGCAGCTTACAACCTGGGCCTCAAGAGACCCAGTACTTC. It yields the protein CASSLQPGPQETQYF.